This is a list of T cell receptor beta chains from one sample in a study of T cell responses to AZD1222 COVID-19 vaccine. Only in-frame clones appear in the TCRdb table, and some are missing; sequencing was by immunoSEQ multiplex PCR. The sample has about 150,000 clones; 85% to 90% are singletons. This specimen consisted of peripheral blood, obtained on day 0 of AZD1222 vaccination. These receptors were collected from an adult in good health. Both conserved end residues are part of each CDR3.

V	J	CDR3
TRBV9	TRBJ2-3	CASSLPRRGGPDTQYF
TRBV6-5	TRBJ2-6	CASSYLSASGANVLTF
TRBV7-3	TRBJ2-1	CASSLIGQLAGSSYNEQFF
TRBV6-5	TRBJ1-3	CASSYRATVSGNTIYF
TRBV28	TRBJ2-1	CASSLGLLREQFF
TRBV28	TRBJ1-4	CASRTGGGRVEKLFF
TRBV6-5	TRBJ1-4	CASTNSIGQEKLFF
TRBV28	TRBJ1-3	CASSLGQDGNTIYF
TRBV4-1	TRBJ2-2	CASSQLGQTVTGELFF
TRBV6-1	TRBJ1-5	CASSEFRGDQPQHF
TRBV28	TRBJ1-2	CASSPGDRAPTF
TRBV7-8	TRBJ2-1	CASSPRGEGHSNNEQFF
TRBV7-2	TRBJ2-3	CASSLAGNTDTQYF
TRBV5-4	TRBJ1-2	CASSLVGYGYTF
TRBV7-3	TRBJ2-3	CASSKRAGGRQDTQYF
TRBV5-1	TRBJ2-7	CASSFGVAGGIGHEQYF
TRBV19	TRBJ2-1	CASSTLAGPSYNEQFF
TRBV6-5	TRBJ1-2	CASRQRLQGEDTF
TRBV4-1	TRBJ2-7	CASSQRLRRALGDEQYF
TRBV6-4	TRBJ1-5	CASSRDSNQPQHF
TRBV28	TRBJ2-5	CASFKAFGEGETQYF
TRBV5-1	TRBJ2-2	CASSSGPPNTGELFF
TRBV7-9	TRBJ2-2	CASSKAIGGELFF
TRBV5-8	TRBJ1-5	CASSPLQGLGYSNQPQHF
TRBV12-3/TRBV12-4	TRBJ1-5	CASSFTEGQPQHF